Shown below are 32 T cell receptor beta chains from a single sample sequenced in a study of OX40 agonist ivuxolimab in advanced cancers. Libraries were constructed by the immunoSEQ multiplex PCR assay. Held by TCRdb, this immuneACCESS table contains in-frame sequences only and omits some clones. Under half of the omission traces to an unresolved V gene where checked; the cause of the rest is unknown. This sample is represented by around 94,000 clones; roughly 87% of them were singletons. The ten largest clones add up to 0.31% of the sample. The source was CD4+ or CD8+ T cells sorted from blood, collected in a trial of the OX40 agonist ivuxolimab. These receptors came from an adult with an advanced solid tumor such as melanoma, head and neck, liver or kidney cancer.

The chain is built from TRBV5-1 and TRBJ2-1; no clear D. V lost 2 bases and J lost 0, with 9 bases in between. The V gene's germline CDR1 is SGHRS and CDR2 YFSETQ. The CDR3 consists of 15 residues. CDR3 in amino acids: CASSLTLSSYNEQFF. CDR3 bases: TGCGCCAGCAGCTTAACCCTGAGCTCCTACAATGAGCAGTTCTTC.

This clone showed up just a few times. CDR3 nucleotides: TGTGCCAGCATGGCACGCTTGAACACTGAAGCTTTCTTT. Its protein is CASMARLNTEAFF. The chain joins TRBV6-1 to TRBJ1-1; D gene unclear. In germline, CDR1 is MNHNS, CDR2 SASEGT. The germline V and J ends were trimmed by 7 bases and 0 bases, with 9 bases remaining between them. The CDR3 extends over 13 amino acids.

The CDR3 sequence is CASSALVGSYNEQFF. For the CDR3, the DNA is TGTGCCAGCAGCGCCCTGGTAGGCTCCTACAATGAGCAGTTCTTC. The chain recombines TRBV9 with TRBJ2-1; D not resolved. From germline, CDR1 is SGDLS and CDR2 YYNGEE. Trimming pared 3 bases from V and 0 bases from J, leaving 10 bases between. The CDR3 has 15 amino acids.

The table lists this clone with a count of one. The rearrangement joins TRBV5-4 to TRBJ2-2; unclear D gene. The CDR3 consists of 14 residues. The V end was cut by 2 bases, the J end by 2 bases, with 7 bases between. Germline CDR1 and CDR2: SGHNT and YYREEE (reference sequence). The CDR3 sequence is CASSFGPNTGELFF. The CDR3 DNA follows: TGTGCCAGCAGCTTTGGACCCAACACCGGGGAGCTGTTTTTT.

The V and J genes are TRBV9 and TRBJ2-1; TRBD2 might be the D (6 bases). The CDR3 has 17 residues. Germline V lookup: CDR1 SGDLS, CDR2 YYNGEE. V was cut by 2 bases and J by 9 bases, with 24 bases left in between. CDR3 nucleotide sequence: TGTGCCAGCAGCGTTTCCCCGGGACTCGAATCTTTCTTTGAGCAGTTCTTC. Translation: CASSVSPGLESFFEQFF.

The J gene is TRBJ2-5, the V gene TRBV4-3; the match to TRBD2 covers 15 bases. Trimming at V came to 1 base and at J to 3 bases, leaving 0 bases not matched to a gene. In germline, CDR1 is LGHNA, CDR2 YSLEER. There are 16 residues in the CDR3. CDR3 bases: TGCGCCAGCAGCCAAGGGACTAGCGGGGGGGAAGAGACCCAGTACTTC. This sequence encodes CASSQGTSGGEETQYF.

The rearrangement uses TRBV11-3 and TRBJ2-1; D might be TRBD2 (7 bases). V lost 1 base, J lost 2 bases, and 12 bases lay in between. Germline V gene data show CDR1 as SGHNT and CDR2 as YENEEA. The CDR3 is made up of 16 amino acids. The CDR3 sequence is CASSLGGGAAYNEQFF. CDR3 sequence (DNA): TGTGCCAGCAGCTTAGGTGGGGGGGCCGCCTACAATGAGCAGTTCTTC.

The V call is TRBV12-5, the J call TRBJ1-2, with 7 positions matching TRBD1. Trimming removed 3 bases from V and 2 bases from J; junction bases left unmatched: 15. Germline CDR1 reads LGHNT; CDR2 reads FRNRAP. The CDR3 consists of 18 residues. The CDR3 DNA reads as TGTGCTAGTGGTTTAAGGACAGGTTGGGGACCTTTAAACTATGGCTACACCTTC. This translates into CASGLRTGWGPLNYGYTF.

This chain connects TRBV9 to TRBJ1-5; 9 nucleotides match TRBD1. V was pared by 4 bases and J by 6 bases, with 8 bases of the junction left unmatched. CDR3 size: 15 residues. In germline, CDR1 is SGDLS, CDR2 YYNGEE. CDR3 nucleotide sequence: TGTGCCAGCAGCCCTGGGGACAGGGTGGGTCAGCCCCAGCATTTT. Its protein is CASSPGDRVGQPQHF.

The V gene is TRBV18, the J gene TRBJ2-1; D possibly corresponds to TRBD2 (5 bases). Trimming cost V 0 bases and J 0 bases, with 9 bases left between them. The CDR3 runs to 16 residues. Germline V gene data show CDR1 as KGHSH and CDR2 as LQKENI. The CDR3 sequence: CASSPPASPSYNEQFF. DNA of the CDR3: TGTGCCAGCTCACCACCGGCTAGCCCCTCCTACAATGAGCAGTTCTTC.

The CDR3, as DNA: TGTGCCAGCTCTCCACAAGCCAGGGGGAGCACAGATACGCAGTATTTT. Amino acid sequence: CASSPQARGSTDTQYF. This chain links TRBV6-4 with TRBJ2-3; TRBD1 aligns across 7 bases. The length of the CDR3 is 16 residues. Germline trimming cut 8 bases from V and 0 bases from J; bases unmatched to any gene: 11. Germline-derived CDR1 and CDR2 are MRHNA and SNTAGT.

V gene TRBV15 combines with J gene TRBJ2-3; TRBD1 or TRBD2 may be the D gene (5 bases each). The V end lost 0 bases, the J end lost 8 bases, and 21 bases lay between the germline ends. The CDR3 consists of 17 residues. Per germline, CDR1 LNHNV and CDR2 YYDKDF (reference sequence). CDR3 DNA: TGTGCCACCAGCAGAGATCCGGCGGGCACCATCCAGGGTACGCAGTATTTT. Residues: CATSRDPAGTIQGTQYF.

The rearrangement joins TRBV18 to TRBJ1-6; 9 nucleotides agree with TRBD1. V lost 3 bases and J lost 10; bases outside the gene matches: 16. The CDR3 totals 18 residues. Germline CDR1 KGHSH, CDR2 LQKENI. The CDR3 loop reads CASSPAQYGQGIGSPLHF. The CDR3 region has the DNA TGTGCCAGCTCACCCGCACAGTATGGACAGGGGATCGGCTCACCCCTCCACTTT.

The V and J genes are TRBV4-2 and TRBJ1-1; maybe TRBD1 (6 bases). Germline CDR1 reads LGHNA; CDR2 reads YNFKEQ. The CDR3 runs to 14 residues. Trimming removed 1 base at V and 11 bases at J, with 17 bases between. The chain's CDR3 is CASSQGGQGMGAFF. The CDR3 DNA is TGTGCCAGCAGCCAAGGAGGGCAGGGGATGGGTGCTTTCTTT.

V and J are TRBV15 and TRBJ2-3, with D possibly matching TRBD2 (5 bases). Germline V lookup: CDR1 LNHNV, CDR2 YYDKDF (reference sequence). Trimming pared 1 base from V and 1 base from J, leaving 6 bases between. The CDR3 sequence is 14 residues long. CDR3 in DNA: TGTGCCACCAGCAGAGTGGGAGGCACAGATACGCAGTATTTT. Translation: CATSRVGGTDTQYF.

The gene calls are TRBV2 and TRBJ1-1, with TRBD1 as a possible D gene (5 bases). Looked up from germline, CDR1 is SNHLY and CDR2 is FYNNEI. This CDR3 comprises 13 residues. V was shortened by 3 bases and J by 2 bases, with 7 bases between the two germline ends. CDR3 sequence: CASSERGNTEAFF. In nucleotides, the CDR3 is TGTGCCAGCAGTGAGAGGGGAAACACTGAAGCTTTCTTT.

CDR3 loop: CSVVNQGGYGYTF. CDR3 DNA sequence: TGCAGCGTTGTCAACCAGGGAGGCTATGGCTACACCTTC. The chain employs TRBV29-1 and TRBJ1-2; TRBD1 might be the D (5 bases). The length of the CDR3 is 13 residues. V lost 4 bases, J lost 4 bases, and 13 bases lay in between. Germline V lookup: CDR1 SQVTM, CDR2 ANQGSEA. Drawing the rest from reference TRBV29-1 and TRBJ1-2, the complete variable domain is SAVISQKPSRDICQRGTSLTIQCQVDSQVTMMFWYRQQPGQSLTLIATANQGSEATYESGFVIDKFPISRPNLTFSTLTVSNMSPEDSSIYLCSVVNQGGYGYTFGSGTRLTVV.

This chain connects TRBV9 to TRBJ2-7; perhaps D is TRBD1 or TRBD2 (6 bases each). Trimming left V 4 bases short and J 6 bases short, with 14 bases between. The CDR3 covers 13 residues. In germline, CDR1 is SGDLS, CDR2 YYNGEE. The CDR3 is CASSPYRGAEQYF. For the CDR3, the DNA is TGTGCCAGCAGCCCCTATAGGGGGGCCGAGCAGTACTTC.

This chain links TRBV5-1 with TRBJ1-3; D might be TRBD1 (6 bases). Looked up from germline, CDR1 is SGHRS and CDR2 is YFSETQ. V was trimmed by 0 bases and J by 5 bases, leaving 9 bases between them. The CDR3 has 14 residues. The CDR3 loop is CASSLDRARNTIYF. CDR3 nucleotides: TGCGCCAGCAGCTTGGACAGGGCGAGAAACACCATATATTTT.

The chain employs TRBV7-8 and TRBJ2-5; 8 positions match TRBD1. CDR1 and CDR2 (germline): SGHVS, FQNEAQ. Losses at the gene ends were 5 bases for V and 5 bases for J; bases not matched to a gene: 4. This CDR3 comprises 13 residues. The DNA of the CDR3 is TGTGCCAGCAGCGGACAGGGAGGCGAGACCCAGTACTTC. Its protein product is CASSGQGGETQYF.

The genes are TRBV5-1 and TRBJ2-7; D gene uncertain. CDR3 length: 12 amino acids. The V gene lost 1 base and the J gene lost 2 bases, with 4 bases spanning the gap. Germline lookup yields CDR1 SGHRS and CDR2 YFSETQ. DNA for the CDR3: TGCGCCAGCAGCTTGTACGCCTACGAGCAGTACTTC. Protein sequence: CASSLYAYEQYF.

This chain links TRBV7-9 with TRBJ1-2; D is unresolved. CDR3 length: 13 residues. V gave up 3 bases and J gave up 4 bases, with 9 bases separating them. The germline V gene encodes CDR1 SEHNR and CDR2 FQNEAQ (reference sequence). CDR3 DNA: TGTGCCAGCAGCTTGCAGACCTCCTATGGCTACACCTTC. This codes for CASSLQTSYGYTF. Complete variable domain (other parts from reference TRBV7-9 and TRBJ1-2): DTGVSQNPRHKITKRGQNVTFRCDPISEHNRLYWYRQTLGQGPEFLTYFQNEAQLEKSRLLSDRFSAERPKGSFSTLEIQRTEQGDSAMYLCASSLQTSYGYTFGSGTRLTVV.

This clone came up a few times. The rearrangement joins TRBV7-6 to TRBJ1-1; possibly TRBD1 for D (5 bases). Germline assignment: CDR1 SGHVS and CDR2 FNYEAQ. This CDR3 comprises 16 residues. V shed 0 bases and J shed 4 bases, with 15 bases lying between them. The CDR3: CASSLAGLRGGTEAFF. CDR3 bases: TGTGCCAGCAGCTTAGCAGGGTTAAGGGGTGGCACTGAAGCTTTCTTT.

The chain carries TRBV6-5 and TRBJ1-1; D ambiguous. CDR3 length equals 13 residues. Germline V gene data show CDR1 as MNHEY and CDR2 as SVGAGI. V lost 0 bases to trimming and J lost 3 bases, with 5 bases between them. CDR3 bases: TGTGCCAGCAGTTACTCGACGGACACTGAAGCTTTCTTT. Its protein is CASSYSTDTEAFF.

V and J are TRBV7-2 and TRBJ2-2, with D unresolved. The germline V gene has CDR1 SGHTA and CDR2 FQGNSA. V was shortened by 2 bases and J by 7 bases, with 8 bases between the two germline ends. The CDR3 loop spans 13 amino acids. The DNA of the CDR3 is TGTGCCAGCAGCTTATACGGCCTCGGGGAGCTGTTTTTT. Protein sequence: CASSLYGLGELFF.

The chain uses TRBV7-3 and TRBJ1-2, with 7 positions matching TRBD1. Per germline, CDR1 SGHTA and CDR2 FQGTGA. This CDR3 spans 16 amino acids. Trimming took 5 bases from V and 1 from J; bases not matched to a gene: 10. DNA of the CDR3: TGTGCCAGCAGCCTGAAGACAGGGCCATATAACTATGGCTACACCTTC. Protein product: CASSLKTGPYNYGYTF. Filled out from reference TRBV7-3 and TRBJ1-2, the complete variable domain reads GAGVSQTPSNKVTEKGKYVELRCDPISGHTALYWYRQSLGQGPEFLIYFQGTGAADDSGLPNDRFFAVRPEGSVSTLKIQRTERGDSAVYLCASSLKTGPYNYGYTFGSGTRLTVV.

The V gene is TRBV6-5, the J gene TRBJ1-6; 8 nucleotides align to TRBD1. CDR1 and CDR2 (germline): MNHEY, SVGAGI. This CDR3 has 14 residues. J lost 10 bases, V lost 5 bases, and 7 bases had no gene match. The CDR3 region has the DNA TGTGCCAGCAGTCGCGACAGGGGCGGATCACCCCTCCACTTT. It is translated as CASSRDRGGSPLHF.

The chain recombines TRBV7-6 with TRBJ1-6, with D uncertain. In germline, CDR1 is SGHVS, CDR2 FNYEAQ. This CDR3 spans 15 amino acids. Trimming pared 6 bases from V and 6 bases from J, leaving 15 bases between. CDR3 residues: CASRKTGSINSPLHF. The CDR3 DNA reads as TGTGCCAGCAGAAAAACCGGGTCCATTAATTCACCCCTCCACTTT.

The chain carries TRBV10-1 and TRBJ2-5; D gene ambiguous. The CDR3 extends over 13 amino acids. Germline V lookup: CDR1 WNHNN, CDR2 SYGVQD (reference sequence). V was pared by 3 bases and J by 2 bases, with 7 bases between. CDR3 protein: CASSDSGQETQYF. CDR3 DNA: TGCGCCAGCAGTGATTCAGGTCAAGAGACCCAGTACTTC.

The chain uses TRBV5-4 and TRBJ2-3; a weak D match, TRBD1 (5 bases). V lost 1 base to trimming and J lost 0 bases, with 9 bases between them. The CDR3 runs to 15 residues. Germline V gene data show CDR1 as SGHNT and CDR2 as YYREEE (reference sequence). The CDR3 here is CASSLQQGSTDTQYF. The CDR3 DNA sequence: TGTGCCAGCAGCTTGCAGCAGGGAAGCACAGATACGCAGTATTTT. The whole variable domain, filled in from reference TRBV5-4 and TRBJ2-3, reads ETGVTQSPTHLIKTRGQQVTLRCSSQSGHNTVSWYQQALGQGPQFIFQYYREEENGRGNFPPRFSGLQFPNYSSELNVNALELDDSALYLCASSLQQGSTDTQYFGPGTRLTVL.

This clone was seen a few times. The J gene is TRBJ1-6, the V gene TRBV27, with no clear D. Germline CDR1 is MNHEY and CDR2 is SMNVEV (reference sequence). Trimming shortened V by 6 bases and J by 6 bases, and 6 bases separated the two germline ends. This CDR3 region has 12 residues. CDR3 coding DNA: TGTGCCAGCAGCAGGAGTAATTCACCCCTCCACTTT. As protein: CASSRSNSPLHF.

J is TRBJ2-3 and V is TRBV19; D is undetermined. Germline CDR1 is LNHDA and CDR2 is SQIVND (reference sequence). This CDR3 is 14 amino acids long. V lost 6 bases and J 0 bases, leaving 10 bases between the germline ends. CDR3 bases: TGTGCCAGTAGGGACGGCCCTAGCACAGATACGCAGTATTTT. This sequence encodes CASRDGPSTDTQYF. Full variable domain (missing parts from reference TRBV19 and TRBJ2-3): DGGITQSPKYLFRKEGQNVTLSCEQNLNHDAMYWYRQDPGQGLRLIYYSQIVNDFQKGDIAEGYSVSREKKESFPLTVTSAQKNPTAFYLCASRDGPSTDTQYFGPGTRLTVL.